What follows describes a single T cell receptor beta chain. This specimen comes from a study of CD8+CD57+ T cells in acquired aplastic anemia. The CDR3 has 16 residues. Germline V gives CDR1 MGHDK, CDR2 SYGVNS. V shed 3 bases and J shed 8 bases, with 20 bases lying between them. Genomic DNA provided the template from which TCR beta VDJ and CDR3 profiles were obtained. TCRdb used MiXCR to reprocess the reads, holding one entry per CDR3 protein. This sample has around 230,000 distinct CDR3 sequences; over 60% occur once, and the top ten carry around 32%. The specimen sequenced was sorted CD4+, CD8+, or CD8+CD57+ T cells (not recorded which) from PBMCs. The chain couples TRBV25-1 to TRBJ2-1; possible D gene TRBD1, 5 bases. The origin of this receptor is a human donor in good health. For the CDR3, the DNA is TGTGCCAGCAGTGACATCACAGGCGTTAGGGGCCATGAGCAGTTCTTC. It encodes CASSDITGVRGHEQFF.